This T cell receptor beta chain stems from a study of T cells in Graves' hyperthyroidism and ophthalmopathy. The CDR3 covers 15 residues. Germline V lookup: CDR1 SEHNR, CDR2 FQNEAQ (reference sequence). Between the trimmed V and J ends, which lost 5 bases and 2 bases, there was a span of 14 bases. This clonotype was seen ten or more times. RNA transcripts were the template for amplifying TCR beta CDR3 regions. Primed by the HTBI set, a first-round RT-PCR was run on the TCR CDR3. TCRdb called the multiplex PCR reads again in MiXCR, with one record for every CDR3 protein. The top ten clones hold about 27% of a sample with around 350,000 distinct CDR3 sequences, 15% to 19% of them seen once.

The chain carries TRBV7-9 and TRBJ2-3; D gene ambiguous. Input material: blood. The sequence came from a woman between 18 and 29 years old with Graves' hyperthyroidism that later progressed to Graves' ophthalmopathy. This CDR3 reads CASSPRQRSTDTQYF. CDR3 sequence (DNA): TGTGCCAGCAGCCCTCGGCAGAGATCCACAGATACGCAGTATTTT.